What follows is one T cell receptor beta chain and its context. Its antigen is as yet unknown. PCR used 60 Vbeta primers and 13 Jbeta primers. Data came from immunoSEQ multiplex PCR; TCRdb stores just in-frame clones and leaves some out. The sample lists about 180,000 clones; less than 85% were seen once. This sample was included in a study of cytomegalovirus exposure and HLA in healthy donors. Notes on the study in general: CMV serostatus was the only immune exposure information that was available.

The origin of this receptor is a man in his forties in good health and CMV-seronegative. Sequenced material: PBMCs.

The CDR3 bases are TGTGCCAGTAGAACTAGCGGTGGGGGCGATGAGCAGTTCTTC. It translates to CASRTSGGGDEQFF. The chain joins TRBV19 to TRBJ2-1; 8 nucleotides line up with TRBD2. Germline trimming cut 6 bases from V and 8 bases from J; bases unmatched to any gene: 9. The CDR3 has 14 residues. Germline loops: CDR1 LNHDA, CDR2 SQIVND (reference sequence).